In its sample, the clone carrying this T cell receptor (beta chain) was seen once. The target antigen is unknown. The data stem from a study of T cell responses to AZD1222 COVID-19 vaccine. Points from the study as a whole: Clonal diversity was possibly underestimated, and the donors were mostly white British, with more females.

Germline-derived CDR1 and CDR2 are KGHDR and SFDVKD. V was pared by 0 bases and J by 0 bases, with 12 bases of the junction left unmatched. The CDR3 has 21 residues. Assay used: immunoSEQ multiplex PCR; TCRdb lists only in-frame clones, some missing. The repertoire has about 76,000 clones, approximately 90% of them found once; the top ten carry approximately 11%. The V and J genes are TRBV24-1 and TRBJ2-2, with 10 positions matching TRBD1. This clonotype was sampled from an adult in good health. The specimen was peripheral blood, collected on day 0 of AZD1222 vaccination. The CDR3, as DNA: TGTGCCACCAGTGATTTGCTCCCTCGGACAGGGGGGTTCGCGAACACCGGGGAGCTGTTTTTT. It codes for CATSDLLPRTGGFANTGELFF.